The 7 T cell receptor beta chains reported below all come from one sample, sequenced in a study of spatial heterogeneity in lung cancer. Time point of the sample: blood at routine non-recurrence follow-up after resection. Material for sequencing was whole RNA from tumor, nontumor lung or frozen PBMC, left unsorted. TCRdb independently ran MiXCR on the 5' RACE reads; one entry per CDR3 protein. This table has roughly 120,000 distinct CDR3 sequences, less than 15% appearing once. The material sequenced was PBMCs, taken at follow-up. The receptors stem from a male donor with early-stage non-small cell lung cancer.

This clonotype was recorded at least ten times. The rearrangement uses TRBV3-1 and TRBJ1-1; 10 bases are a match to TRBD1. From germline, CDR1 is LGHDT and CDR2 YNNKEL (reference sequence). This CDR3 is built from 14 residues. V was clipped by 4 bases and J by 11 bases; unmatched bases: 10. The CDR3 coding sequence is TGTGCCAGCAGCCTCCGGACAGGGGGAAGTATGGCTTTCTTT. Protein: CASSLRTGGSMAFF.

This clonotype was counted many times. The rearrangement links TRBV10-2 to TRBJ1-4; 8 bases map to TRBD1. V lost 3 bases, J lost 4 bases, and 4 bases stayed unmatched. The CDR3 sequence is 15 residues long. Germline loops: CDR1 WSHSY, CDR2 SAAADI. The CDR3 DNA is TGCGCCAGCAGTGAACCAGGGGGCGGTAATGAAAAACTGTTTTTT. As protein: CASSEPGGGNEKLFF.

The CDR3 reads CASRDAGTGRLRAFF. DNA of the CDR3: TGTGCCAGCAGAGACGCCGGGACAGGGAGGCTTAGAGCTTTCTTT. The chain is built from TRBV6-5 and TRBJ1-1; the match to TRBD1 covers 9 bases. V was pared by 6 bases and J by 10 bases, with 15 bases of the junction left unmatched. The length of the CDR3 is 15 residues. Germline CDR1 is MNHEY and CDR2 is SVGAGI.

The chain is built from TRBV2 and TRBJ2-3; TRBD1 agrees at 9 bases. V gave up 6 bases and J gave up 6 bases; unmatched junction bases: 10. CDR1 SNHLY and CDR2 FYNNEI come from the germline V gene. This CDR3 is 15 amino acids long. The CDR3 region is CASSLQGAGGDTQYF. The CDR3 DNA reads TGTGCCAGCAGCCTACAGGGGGCTGGAGGGGATACGCAGTATTTT.

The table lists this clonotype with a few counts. CDR3 bases: TGTGCCAGCAGTGAATCGACAGGGGGGGGTTCACCCCTCCACTTT. Protein product: CASSESTGGGSPLHF. The V call is TRBV25-1, the J call TRBJ1-6; 9 bases align to TRBD1. CDR3 size: 15 residues. J gave up 9 bases and V 1 base, and 4 bases lay outside the gene matches. The germline V gene has CDR1 MGHDK and CDR2 SYGVNS.

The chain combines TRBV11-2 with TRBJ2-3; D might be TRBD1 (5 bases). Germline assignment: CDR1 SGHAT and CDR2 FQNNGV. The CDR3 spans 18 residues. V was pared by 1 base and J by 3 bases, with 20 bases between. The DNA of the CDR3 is TGTGCCAGCAGCTTAGTTGCTATCGGGCAGGGATTAACAGATACGCAGTATTTT. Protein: CASSLVAIGQGLTDTQYF.

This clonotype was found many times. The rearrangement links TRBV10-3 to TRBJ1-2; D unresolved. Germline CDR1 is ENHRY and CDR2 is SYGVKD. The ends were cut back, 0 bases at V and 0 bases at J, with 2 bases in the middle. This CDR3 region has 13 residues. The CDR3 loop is CAISESANYGYTF. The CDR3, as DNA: TGTGCCATCAGTGAGTCCGCTAACTATGGCTACACCTTC.